The 26 T cell receptor beta chains in this list originate from one sample, sequenced in a study of blood T cell repertoires in COVID-19. The method was immunoSEQ multiplex PCR; TCRdb's version includes in-frame clones alone and lacks a portion of them. The data hold approximately 140,000 clones, with less than 90% observed a single time. Input material: peripheral blood. These receptors originate from a man aged 30-40 years with COVID-19, enrolled during active disease.

The chain joins TRBV6-2 or TRBV6-3 to TRBJ2-7, with TRBD1 identical over 8 bases. CDR1 is MNHEY, CDR2 SVGEGT, per germline. CDR3 size: 16 residues. Trimming removed 2 bases from V and 6 bases from J; junction bases left unmatched: 12. This chain's CDR3 is CASSYRGTGVPSEQYF. DNA for the CDR3: TGTGCCAGCAGTTACAGGGGGACAGGAGTGCCTAGCGAGCAGTACTTC.

The chain has TRBV30 and TRBJ2-2, with D perhaps TRBD2 (6 bases). Trimming removed 3 bases at V and 1 base at J, with 9 bases between. Germline V CDR1 and CDR2: GTSNPN, SVGIG (reference sequence). The CDR3 sequence is 14 residues long. CDR3 in DNA: TGTGCCTGGAGCATTAGCGGGAACACCGGGGAGCTGTTTTTT. It translates to CAWSISGNTGELFF.

The chain recombines TRBV6-1 with TRBJ1-5; 7 bases fit TRBD1. The CDR3 loop spans 15 amino acids. Germline values: CDR1 MNHNS, CDR2 SASEGT. With 2 bases clipped from V and 7 bases from J, the junction kept 8 bases outside the gene matches. The CDR3 coding sequence is TGTGCCAGCAGTGAAAGGGGGGACAGAAGGCAGCCCCAGCATTTT. Encoded protein: CASSERGDRRQPQHF.

The chain is built from TRBV6-5 and TRBJ2-2; TRBD2 matches 11 bases. Germline V gene lookup returns CDR1 MNHEY and CDR2 SVGAGI. The CDR3 runs to 15 residues. With 6 bases clipped from V and 6 bases from J, the junction kept 6 bases outside the gene matches. The CDR3 DNA follows: TGTGCCAGCAGAACACTAGCGGGAGTTGCCGGGGAGCTGTTTTTT. This gives the protein CASRTLAGVAGELFF.

The J gene is TRBJ1-3, the V gene TRBV9, with D maybe TRBD1 (6 bases). CDR3 size: 17 residues. Trimming left V 3 bases short and J 0 bases short, with 16 bases between. The germline gives CDR1 SGDLS, CDR2 YYNGEE. CDR3 in DNA: TGTGCCAGCAGCGAGGGGGGGCTATCCATCTCTGGAAACACCATATATTTT. Translating it yields CASSEGGLSISGNTIYF.

This clone has a handful of counts. Here the CDR3 reads CASSSWYTYEQYF. Written as DNA, the CDR3 is TGTGCCAGCAGTTCCTGGTACACGTACGAGCAGTACTTC. This chain uses TRBV6-5 with TRBJ2-7; unclear D gene. The germline CDR1 and CDR2 sequences are MNHEY and SVGAGI. The CDR3 is 13 amino acids. The ends were cut back, 4 bases at V and 4 bases at J, with 11 bases in the middle.

The V and J genes are TRBV25-1 and TRBJ1-2; TRBD1 matches at 8 bases. This CDR3 comprises 12 residues. Per the germline V gene, CDR1 is MGHDK and CDR2 is SYGVNS. V shed 9 bases and J 6 bases; nucleotides not matched to a gene: 6. The CDR3 nucleotides are TGTGCCAGTTCGACAGGGGCCCATGGCTACACCTTC. This sequence encodes CASSTGAHGYTF.

The chain employs TRBV7-9 and TRBJ2-1, with D perhaps TRBD1 (6 bases). CDR1 is SEHNR, CDR2 FQNEAQ, per germline (reference sequence). The CDR3 has 16 residues. Trimming removed 4 bases from V and 0 bases from J, with 13 bases in between. CDR3 loop: CASSSQGPDSYNEQFF. Here the CDR3 DNA reads TGTGCCAGCAGCTCACAGGGACCCGACTCCTACAATGAGCAGTTCTTC.

The gene calls are TRBV2 and TRBJ2-5; D is undetermined. The CDR3 sequence is 11 residues long. Trimming took off 6 bases at V and 7 bases at J, with 9 bases between the two ends. The V gene's germline CDR1 is SNHLY and CDR2 FYNNEI. In DNA form, the CDR3 reads TGTGCCAGCAGCCCCGACTTGACCCAGTACTTC. Translated, it gives CASSPDLTQYF.

The rearrangement joins TRBV6-6 to TRBJ1-2; 7 positions agree with TRBD1. CDR1 is MNHNY, CDR2 SVGAGI, per germline (reference sequence). Trimming removed 2 bases from V and 7 bases from J; junction bases left unmatched: 10. This CDR3 has 15 residues. The CDR3 sequence: CASSYDPIRGPGYTF. CDR3 coding DNA: TGTGCCAGCAGTTACGACCCCATAAGGGGGCCTGGCTACACCTTC.

This clone has more than one count but fewer than ten. The V call is TRBV19, the J call TRBJ2-7; 8 bases agree with TRBD2. This CDR3 has 12 residues. V lost 8 bases, J lost 4 bases, and 4 bases stayed unmatched. Germline lookup yields CDR1 LNHDA and CDR2 SQIVND (reference sequence). The CDR3 is CASAAGAYEQYF. The CDR3 region has the DNA TGTGCCAGTGCAGCGGGAGCGTACGAGCAGTACTTC. Complete variable domain (other parts from reference TRBV19 and TRBJ2-7): DGGITQSPKYLFRKEGQNVTLSCEQNLNHDAMYWYRQDPGQGLRLIYYSQIVNDFQKGDIAEGYSVSREKKESFPLTVTSAQKNPTAFYLCASAAGAYEQYFGPGTRLTVT.

Concerning this clone: This CDR3 is also generated by other DNA sequences in the sample. The rearrangement links TRBV9 to TRBJ2-1; D is unclear. V lost 3 bases and J lost 6, with 4 bases in between. The CDR3 runs 11 residues. Germline CDR1 SGDLS, CDR2 YYNGEE. The CDR3 is CASSASNEQFF. In DNA, the CDR3 is TGTGCCAGCAGCGCGAGCAATGAGCAGTTCTTC.

This chain's CDR3 is CASSSSGSYEQYF. CDR3 bases: TGTGCCAGCAGTTCATCAGGGTCCTACGAGCAGTACTTC. V is TRBV6-5 and J is TRBJ2-7; perhaps TRBD1 as D (5 bases). The germline V and J ends were trimmed by 4 bases and 1 base, with 8 bases remaining between them. The germline V gene encodes CDR1 MNHEY and CDR2 SVGAGI. The CDR3 runs to 13 residues.

In nucleotides, the CDR3 is TGTGCCAGCAGCTCTTCCCTGACAGGCTACCTTATTGAAGCTTTCTTT. Translation: CASSSSLTGYLIEAFF. V is TRBV5-4 and J is TRBJ1-1; maybe TRBD1 (6 bases). V dropped 3 bases and J dropped 7 bases, with 22 bases sitting between them. The CDR3 has 16 amino acids. The germline V gene has CDR1 SGHNT and CDR2 YYREEE (reference sequence).

The chain uses TRBV25-1 and TRBJ1-6; D is undetermined. The V end was cut by 4 bases, the J end by 7 bases, with 17 bases between. The CDR3 is 16 residues long. Per germline, CDR1 MGHDK and CDR2 SYGVNS. CDR3 sequence reads: CASSGPRGGRNSPLHF. DNA for the CDR3: TGTGCCAGCAGTGGCCCCCGGGGAGGGAGAAATTCACCCCTCCACTTT.

This chain connects TRBV11-3 to TRBJ1-1; possibly TRBD1 for D (5 bases). Germline CDR1 and CDR2: SGHNT and YENEEA. V was trimmed by 2 bases and J by 7 bases, leaving 14 bases between them. The length of the CDR3 is 14 residues. DNA for the CDR3: TGTGCCAGCAGCTTATCCATCGGGGGACGTGAAGCTTTCTTT. It encodes CASSLSIGGREAFF.

This clone was counted a few times. The chain uses TRBV27 and TRBJ1-6, with D hard to call. Trimming removed 5 bases from V and 6 bases from J, with 14 bases in between. This CDR3 contains 15 residues. From germline, CDR1 is MNHEY and CDR2 SMNVEV (reference sequence). The CDR3 loop reads CASSPRLASNSPLHF. CDR3 in DNA: TGTGCCAGCAGTCCGCGACTGGCCTCTAATTCACCCCTCCACTTT.

This chain links TRBV4-3 with TRBJ2-6; D unresolved. The V end lost 0 bases, the J end lost 4 bases, and 19 bases lay between the germline ends. CDR1 and CDR2 from the germline V gene are LGHNA and YSLEER. The CDR3 is 19 amino acids. In DNA form, the CDR3 reads TGCGCCAGCAGCCAAGATATGAGCAAGAATACCGGGGGGGCCAACGTCCTGACTTTC. Translation: CASSQDMSKNTGGANVLTF.

This clone was detected a few times. The chain has TRBV6-4 and TRBJ1-1, with TRBD1 as a possible D gene (5 bases). Germline V gives CDR1 MRHNA, CDR2 SNTAGT. Trimming pared 2 bases from V and 4 bases from J, leaving 8 bases between. The CDR3 is made up of 13 amino acids. The CDR3 loop is CASSDRGGTEAFF. The CDR3 DNA reads TGTGCCAGCAGTGACAGGGGTGGCACTGAAGCTTTCTTT.

This chain connects TRBV19 to TRBJ2-2; D is unclear. This CDR3 is 12 amino acids long. Germline assignment: CDR1 LNHDA and CDR2 SQIVND (reference sequence). V was pared by 5 bases and J by 7 bases, with 8 bases between. The CDR3 DNA reads TGTGCCAGTAGTCCCTCCCTCGGGGAGCTGTTTTTT. Translation gives CASSPSLGELFF.

The chain uses TRBV5-6 and TRBJ1-1; 9 bases agree with TRBD1. This CDR3 region has 13 residues. The V and J ends lost 4 bases and 3 bases, in that order; junction bases with no gene match: 1. Germline CDR1 reads SGHDT; CDR2 reads YYEEEE. The CDR3 protein is CASSRDRDTEAFF. CDR3 in DNA: TGTGCCAGCAGCCGGGACAGGGACACTGAAGCTTTCTTT.

The chain couples TRBV2 to TRBJ1-5; D gene ambiguous. Germline loops: CDR1 SNHLY, CDR2 FYNNEI. This CDR3 has 15 amino acids. Trimming removed 1 base from V and 3 bases from J, with 10 bases in between. This CDR3 is CASSEGGGTNQPQHF. CDR3 nucleotides: TGTGCCAGCAGTGAAGGAGGTGGCACCAATCAGCCCCAGCATTTT.

The CDR3 sequence: CASRQRECIQYF. CDR3 nucleotide sequence: TGTGCCAGCAGACAACGGGAGTGCATTCAGTACTTC. The chain has TRBV6-4 and TRBJ2-4; possibly TRBD2 for D (6 bases). There are 12 residues in the CDR3. The germline CDR1 and CDR2 sequences are MRHNA and SNTAGT. Trimming shortened V by 6 bases and J by 9 bases, and 12 bases separated the two germline ends.

This clone was seen just once. J is TRBJ1-1 and V is TRBV6-4; 8 positions match TRBD1. J was trimmed by 1 base and V by 8 bases; bases with no gene match: 12. Germline V CDR1 and CDR2: MRHNA, SNTAGT. The CDR3 totals 16 residues. The CDR3 reads CASPQRTGCKNTEAFF. The DNA for the CDR3 is TGTGCCAGCCCCCAAAGGACAGGGTGCAAGAACACTGAAGCTTTCTTT.

The genes are TRBV28 and TRBJ1-2; 7 bases agree with TRBD1. The germline V gene encodes CDR1 MDHEN and CDR2 SYDVKM. The V and J ends lost 4 bases and 4 bases, in that order; junction bases with no gene match: 12. This CDR3 region has 16 residues. The CDR3 sequence is CASSSPPGQKLYGYTF. The CDR3 nucleotides read TGTGCCAGCAGTTCGCCTCCGGGACAGAAGCTCTATGGCTACACCTTC.

The chain recombines TRBV5-1 with TRBJ2-1, with D possibly matching TRBD2 (6 bases). The CDR3 is 15 residues long. CDR1 is SGHRS and CDR2 is YFSETQ in the germline V gene. Trimming took 0 bases from V and 1 from J, leaving 8 bases between them. The CDR3, as DNA: TGCGCCAGCAGCTTGGATAGCGGATCCTACAATGAGCAGTTCTTC. As protein: CASSLDSGSYNEQFF.